This T cell receptor (beta chain) stems from a study of Ad26.COV2.S vaccination and SARS-CoV-2 variants. Findings and limits, study-wide: Ad26.COV2.S recipients had broader spike-specific TCRs (P = 0.0014). After vaccination, substantial breadth of spike-specific CD8+ and CD4+ responses was reported. Total responses of T cells may have been underestimated by the analyses of TCR breadth and depth.

Germline CDR1 and CDR2: SEHNR and FQNEAQ (reference sequence). The CDR3 loop spans 15 amino acids. Between the trimmed V and J ends, which lost 2 bases and 2 bases, there was a span of 7 bases. TCRdb's table, derived via immunoSEQ multiplex PCR, lists solely in-frame clones and lacks some. The table lists about 350,000 clones, around 89% of them singletons. Details on this clone: Its matching antigen is unknown.

Treatment noted: around 19 received Ad26.COV2.S at low or high dose, single or two shots; a few received placebo; per-sample allocation not given. Samples were taken on day 63 after the first vaccine or placebo injection. It was Wuhan-strain SARS-CoV-2 spike that the Ad26 vaccine vector expressed. The sequencing here drew on peripheral blood, taken in a trial of Ad26.COV2.S vaccine versus placebo. The V and J genes are TRBV7-9 and TRBJ1-6, with D hard to call. The TCR sequence derives from a person aged 18-65 years who received the Ad26.COV2.S COVID-19 vaccine or a placebo. The CDR3 DNA reads as TGTGCCAGCAGCTTACTGGGTACCTATAATTCACCCCTCCACTTT. It codes for CASSLLGTYNSPLHF. Looking up the rest from reference TRBV7-9 and TRBJ1-6 gives the full variable domain: DTGVSQNPRHKITKRGQNVTFRCDPISEHNRLYWYRQTLGQGPEFLTYFQNEAQLEKSRLLSDRFSAERPKGSFSTLEIQRTEQGDSAMYLCASSLLGTYNSPLHFGNGTRLTVT.